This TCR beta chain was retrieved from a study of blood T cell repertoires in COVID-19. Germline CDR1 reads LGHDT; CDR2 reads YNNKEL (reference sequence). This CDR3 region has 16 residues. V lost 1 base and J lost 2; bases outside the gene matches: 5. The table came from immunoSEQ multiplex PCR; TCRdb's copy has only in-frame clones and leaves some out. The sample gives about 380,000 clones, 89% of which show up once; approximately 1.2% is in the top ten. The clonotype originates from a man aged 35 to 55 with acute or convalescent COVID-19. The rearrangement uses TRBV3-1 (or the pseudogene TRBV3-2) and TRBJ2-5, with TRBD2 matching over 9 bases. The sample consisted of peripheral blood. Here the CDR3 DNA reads TGTGCCAGCAGCCAAGGGACGACTAGCGGTCAAGAGACCCAGTACTTC. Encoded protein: CASSQGTTSGQETQYF.